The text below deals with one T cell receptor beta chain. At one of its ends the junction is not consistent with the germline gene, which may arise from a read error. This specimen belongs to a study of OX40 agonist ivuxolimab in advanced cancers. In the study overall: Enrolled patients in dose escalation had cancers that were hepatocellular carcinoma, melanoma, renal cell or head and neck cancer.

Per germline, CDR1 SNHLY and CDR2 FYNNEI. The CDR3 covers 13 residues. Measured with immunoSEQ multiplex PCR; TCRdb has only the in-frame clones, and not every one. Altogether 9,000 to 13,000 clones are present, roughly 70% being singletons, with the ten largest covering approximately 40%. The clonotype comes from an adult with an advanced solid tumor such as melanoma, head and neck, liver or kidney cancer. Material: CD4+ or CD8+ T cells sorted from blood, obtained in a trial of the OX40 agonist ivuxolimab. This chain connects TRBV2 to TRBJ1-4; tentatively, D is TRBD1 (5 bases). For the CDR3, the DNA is TGTGCCAGCAGCGAAGAGGGGACTGAAAAACTGTTTTTT. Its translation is CASSEEGTEKLFF.